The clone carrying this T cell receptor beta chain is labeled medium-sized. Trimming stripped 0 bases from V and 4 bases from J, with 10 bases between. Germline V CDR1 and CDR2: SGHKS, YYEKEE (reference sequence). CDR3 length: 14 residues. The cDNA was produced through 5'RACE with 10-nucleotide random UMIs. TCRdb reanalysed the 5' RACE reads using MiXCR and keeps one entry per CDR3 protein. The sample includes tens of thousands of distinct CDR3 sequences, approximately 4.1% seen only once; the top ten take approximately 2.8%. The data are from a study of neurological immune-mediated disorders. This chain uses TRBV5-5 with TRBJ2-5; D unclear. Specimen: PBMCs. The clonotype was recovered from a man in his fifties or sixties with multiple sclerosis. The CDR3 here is CASSLERTRETQYF. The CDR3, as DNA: TGTGCCAGCAGCTTGGAACGGACGCGAGAGACCCAGTACTTC. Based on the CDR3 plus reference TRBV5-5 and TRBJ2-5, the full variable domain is DAGVTQSPTHLIKTRGQQVTLRCSPISGHKSVSWYQQVLGQGPQFIFQYYEKEERGRGNFPDRFSARQFPNYSSELNVNALLLGDSALYLCASSLERTRETQYFGPGTRLLVL.